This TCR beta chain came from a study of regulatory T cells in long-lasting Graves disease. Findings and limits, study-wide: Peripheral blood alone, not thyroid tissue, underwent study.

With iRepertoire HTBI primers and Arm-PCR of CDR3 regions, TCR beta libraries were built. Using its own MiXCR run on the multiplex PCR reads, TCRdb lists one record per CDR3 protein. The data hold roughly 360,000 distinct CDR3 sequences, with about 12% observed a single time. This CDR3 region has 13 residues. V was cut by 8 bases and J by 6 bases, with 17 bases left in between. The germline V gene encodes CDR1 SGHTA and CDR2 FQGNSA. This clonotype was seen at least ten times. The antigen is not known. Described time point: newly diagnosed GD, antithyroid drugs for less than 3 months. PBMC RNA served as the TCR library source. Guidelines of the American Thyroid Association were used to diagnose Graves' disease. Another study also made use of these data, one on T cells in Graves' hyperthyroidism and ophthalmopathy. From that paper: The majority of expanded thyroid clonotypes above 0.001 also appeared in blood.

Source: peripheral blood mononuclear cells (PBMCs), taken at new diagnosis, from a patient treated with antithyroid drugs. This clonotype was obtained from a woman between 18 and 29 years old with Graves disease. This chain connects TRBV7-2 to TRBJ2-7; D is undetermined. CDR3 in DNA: TGTGCCAGCGGCTCCCCCCCCTATTCCGAGCAGTACTTC. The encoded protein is CASGSPPYSEQYF.